This is a list of T cell receptor beta chains from one sample in a study of CD8+CD57+ T cells in acquired aplastic anemia. TCRdb ran MiXCR on the reads and lists one entry per CDR3 protein. The data hold 150,000 to 200,000 distinct CDR3 sequences, with under 70% observed a single time. The sample consisted of sorted CD4+, CD8+, or CD8+CD57+ T cells (not recorded which) from PBMCs. The receptors stem from a human donor with severe aplastic anemia or a healthy control (not recorded which). The CDR3 runs from the conserved cysteine through the conserved F or W. Each record gives: J gene, V gene, clone size, D gene, CDR3 DNA, CDR3 protein. The D gene is left open where the match is weak. Size tells how often a clone was seen (once, few, many) or the class of an expanded clone, and some rows leave it out.

J: TRBJ1-1
V: TRBV29-1
size: .
D: .
DNA: TGCAGCGTTGCTGGCACTGAAGCTTTCTTT
CDR3: CSVAGTEAFF

J: TRBJ1-1
V: TRBV7-3
size: .
D: .
DNA: TGTGCCAGCAGCTTAGTAGCAAATCCGGGCACTGAAGCTTTCTTT
CDR3: CASSLVANPGTEAFF

J: TRBJ2-1
V: TRBV11-3
size: .
D: TRBD2
DNA: TGTGCCAGCAGCTTACCCGGGACTAGCCCTGAGCAGTTCTTC
CDR3: CASSLPGTSPEQFF

J: TRBJ2-5
V: TRBV20-1
size: .
D: TRBD2
DNA: TGCAGTGCGAAAATAGGGGACGCCATGGCTAGCGGGTTACAAGAGACCCAGTACTTC
CDR3: CSAKIGDAMASGLQETQYF

J: TRBJ2-5
V: TRBV2
size: few
D: .
DNA: TGTGCCAGCAGTGAAAAGTCCCGGTGGGAGACCCAGTACTTC
CDR3: CASSEKSRWETQYF

J: TRBJ1-2
V: TRBV2
size: .
D: TRBD1
DNA: TGTGCCAGCAGTGGACAGGGAGGGCACTATGGCTACACCTTC
CDR3: CASSGQGGHYGYTF

J: TRBJ2-7
V: TRBV11-3
size: few
D: TRBD1
DNA: TGTGCCAGCAGCTTGGACAGGCCCCTGGAGCAGTACTTC
CDR3: CASSLDRPLEQYF

J: TRBJ1-2
V: TRBV29-1
size: .
D: .
DNA: TGCAGCGACGATAGGGGTATCTATGGCTACACCTTC
CDR3: CSDDRGIYGYTF

J: TRBJ1-1
V: TRBV12-5
size: once
D: .
DNA: TGTGCCAGCAAACTACAGGGCATGAACACTGAAGCTTTCTTT
CDR3: CASKLQGMNTEAFF

J: TRBJ1-6
V: TRBV7-9
size: .
D: .
DNA: TGTGCCAGCAGCTTCGCTGGGAATTCACCCCTCCACTTT
CDR3: CASSFAGNSPLHF

J: TRBJ2-7
V: TRBV2
size: .
D: .
DNA: TGTGCCAGCAGTTCGGACAGCCTTGCCTACGAGCAGTACTTC
CDR3: CASSSDSLAYEQYF

J: TRBJ2-5
V: TRBV5-1
size: .
D: TRBD2
DNA: TGCGCCAGCAGCTTTCCAGCGGGGGGTGTAGAGACCCAGTACTTC
CDR3: CASSFPAGGVETQYF

J: TRBJ1-1
V: TRBV25-1
size: .
D: TRBD1
DNA: TGTGCCAGCAGTGTATCCCTGGGACAGGGGAACACTGAAGCTTTCTTT
CDR3: CASSVSLGQGNTEAFF

J: TRBJ1-5
V: TRBV11-2
size: .
D: .
DNA: TGTGCCAGCAGCTTAGGGTATGGACAGTATAGCAATCAGCCCCAGCATTTT
CDR3: CASSLGYGQYSNQPQHF

J: TRBJ2-2
V: TRBV10-1
size: once
D: .
DNA: TGCGCCAGCAGTGATCAGGGTCCGAACACCGGGGAGCTGTTTTTT
CDR3: CASSDQGPNTGELFF

J: TRBJ2-5
V: TRBV7-9
size: few
D: TRBD1
DNA: TGTGCCAGCAGTTGGGGGACAGGGCAAGAGACCCAGTACTTC
CDR3: CASSWGTGQETQYF

J: TRBJ1-1
V: TRBV10-3
size: .
D: TRBD1
DNA: TGTGCCATCCGGACAGGAGAGCACAATGAGCAGATGATGAACACTGAAGCTTTCTTT
CDR3: CAIRTGEHNEQMMNTEAFF

J: TRBJ1-1
V: TRBV19
size: .
D: TRBD1
DNA: TGTGCCAGTAGTGCACGGGGGACAGGGGTGAACACTGAAGCTTTCTTT
CDR3: CASSARGTGVNTEAFF

J: TRBJ2-7
V: TRBV19
size: once
D: .
DNA: TGTGCCAGTAGTGTAGGACACCCATACGAGCAGTACTTC
CDR3: CASSVGHPYEQYF

J: TRBJ2-7
V: TRBV6-1
size: .
D: TRBD2
DNA: TGTGCCAGCAGTGAAGCCTGGACTAGCGGACCTTACGAGCAGTACTTC
CDR3: CASSEAWTSGPYEQYF

J: TRBJ2-5
V: TRBV20-1
size: once
D: TRBD1
DNA: TGCAGTGCCCTCTCAGGGGGAGAGACCCAGTACTTC
CDR3: CSALSGGETQYF

J: TRBJ1-1
V: TRBV2
size: .
D: .
DNA: TGTGCCAGCACCGAGGGGGATACTGAAGCTTTCTTT
CDR3: CASTEGDTEAFF

J: TRBJ2-7
V: TRBV6-1
size: .
D: .
DNA: TGTGCCAGCAGTGAATTGGCAGTTGGAGCTGGTGGCGAGCAGTACTTC
CDR3: CASSELAVGAGGEQYF

J: TRBJ2-7
V: TRBV5-1
size: .
D: TRBD1
DNA: TGCGCCAGCGGACAGGGGGCAGGCGAGCAGTACTTC
CDR3: CASGQGAGEQYF